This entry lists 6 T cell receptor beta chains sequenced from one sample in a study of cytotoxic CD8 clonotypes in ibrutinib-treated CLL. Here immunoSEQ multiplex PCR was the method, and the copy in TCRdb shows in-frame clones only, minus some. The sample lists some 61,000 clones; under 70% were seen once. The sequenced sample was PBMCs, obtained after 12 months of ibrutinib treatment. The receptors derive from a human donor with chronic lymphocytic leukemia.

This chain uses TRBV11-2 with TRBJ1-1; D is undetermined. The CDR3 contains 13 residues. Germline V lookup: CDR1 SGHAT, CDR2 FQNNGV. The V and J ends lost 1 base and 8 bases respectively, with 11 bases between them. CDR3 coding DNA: TGTGCCAGCAGCTTAGCCCTCCCTGGGGAAGCTTTCTTT. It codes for CASSLALPGEAFF.

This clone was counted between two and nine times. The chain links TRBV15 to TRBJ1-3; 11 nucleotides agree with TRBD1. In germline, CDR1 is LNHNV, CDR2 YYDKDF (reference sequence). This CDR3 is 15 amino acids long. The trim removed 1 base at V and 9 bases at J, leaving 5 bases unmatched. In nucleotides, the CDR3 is TGTGCCACCAGCAGAGGCGGGACAGGGGGGGGCACCATATATTTT. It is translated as CATSRGGTGGGTIYF.

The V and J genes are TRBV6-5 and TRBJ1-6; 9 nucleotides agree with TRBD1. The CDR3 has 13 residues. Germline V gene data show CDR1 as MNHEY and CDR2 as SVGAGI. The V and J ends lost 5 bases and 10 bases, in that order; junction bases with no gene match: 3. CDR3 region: CASSHRGRSPLHF. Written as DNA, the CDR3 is TGTGCCAGCAGTCACAGGGGGCGATCACCCCTCCACTTT.

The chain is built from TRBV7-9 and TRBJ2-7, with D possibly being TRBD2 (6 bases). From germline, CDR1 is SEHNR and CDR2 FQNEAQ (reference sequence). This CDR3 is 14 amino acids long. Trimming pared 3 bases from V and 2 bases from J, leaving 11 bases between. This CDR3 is CASSLGGIAYEQYF. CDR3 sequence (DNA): TGTGCCAGCAGCTTGGGGGGAATAGCCTACGAGCAGTACTTC.

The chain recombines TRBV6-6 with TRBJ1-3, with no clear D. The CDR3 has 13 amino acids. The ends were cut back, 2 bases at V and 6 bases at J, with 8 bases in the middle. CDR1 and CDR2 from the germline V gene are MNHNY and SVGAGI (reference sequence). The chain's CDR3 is CASSYGPKNTIYF. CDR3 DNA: TGTGCCAGCAGTTACGGACCCAAAAACACCATATATTTT.

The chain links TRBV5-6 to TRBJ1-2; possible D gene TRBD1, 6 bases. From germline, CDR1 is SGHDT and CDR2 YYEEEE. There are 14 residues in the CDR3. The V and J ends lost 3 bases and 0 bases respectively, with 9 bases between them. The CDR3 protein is CASSSPGANYGYTF. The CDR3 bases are TGTGCCAGCAGCTCTCCAGGGGCTAACTATGGCTACACCTTC.